The 24 T cell receptor beta chains in this list originate from one sample, sequenced in a study of Graves' ophthalmopathy and Graves' hyperthyroidism. Transcripts of RNA were the source for amplifying TCR beta CDR3 regions. Scientists carried out first-round RT-PCR using HTBI primers and then a second-round multiplex PCR. TCRdb re-called the multiplex PCR reads through MiXCR, storing one row per CDR3 protein. Of 600,000 to 700,000 distinct CDR3 sequences in the sample, over 40% were seen once. The sample comprised peripheral blood. These receptors all stem from an adult man with Graves' ophthalmopathy.

This clonotype has a count of ten or more. The gene calls are TRBV5-1 and TRBJ2-7, with D unclear. The CDR3 runs to 15 residues. Trimming took off 0 bases at V and 3 bases at J, with 13 bases between the two ends. Looked up from germline, CDR1 is SGHRS and CDR2 is YFSETQ. The CDR3 bases are TGCGCCAGCAGCTTGGAAAGGGTAATGGACTACGAGCAGTACTTC. Protein: CASSLERVMDYEQYF.

Only one count was recorded for this clonotype. A much larger clone is a single base away; this may be a read error. This sequence joins TRBV10-3 and TRBJ1-2; no reliable D call. CDR1 is ENHRY, CDR2 SYGVKD, per germline. V gave up 10 bases and J gave up 8 bases, with 17 bases separating them. The CDR3 sequence is 12 residues long. The CDR3 DNA is TGTGCCAGCGGAATCACGGATACCGGCTACACCTTC. This translates into CASGITDTGYTF.

This clonotype was observed a few times. This chain connects TRBV12-3 or TRBV12-4 to TRBJ2-7; 7 bases match TRBD2. The CDR3 extends over 13 amino acids. With V trimmed by 8 bases and J by 2 bases, 6 bases remained unmatched. The CDR3 loop is CASAGRVPYEQYF. The DNA of the CDR3 is TGTGCCAGCGCTGGGAGGGTTCCCTACGAGCAGTACTTC.

This clonotype showed up many times. A much larger clone lies a single base off, so this may be a read error. The CDR3 nucleotides are TGTGCCAGCAGTGGACAGGTGAACACTGAAGCTTTCTTT. Protein: CASSGQVNTEAFF. The rearrangement links TRBV6-2 or TRBV6-3 to TRBJ1-1; 7 positions match TRBD1. The CDR3 is 13 amino acids. Germline lookup yields CDR1 MNHEY and CDR2 SVGEGT. Trimming cost V 5 bases and J 0 bases; bases outside gene matches: 0.

As to this clonotype: A much larger clone lies one base from this, so it may be a read error. This likely comes from a read error, as the CDR3 has no conserved phenylalanine or tryptophan at its end. The chain combines TRBV7-8 with TRBJ1-4; D is unclear. CDR1 is SGHVS, CDR2 FQNEAQ, per germline. CDR3 length: 16 residues. The ends were cut back, 5 bases at V and 7 bases at J, with 20 bases in the middle. CDR3 sequence (DNA): TGTGCCAGCAGCCTACGGACCCTACGGGGTAGTGAAAAACTGTTTCTT. It translates to CASSLRTLRGSEKLFL.

This clonotype was seen ten or more times. V usage is TRBV9 and J usage is TRBJ2-5, with D possibly being TRBD1 or TRBD2 (5 bases each). Trimming pared 3 bases from V and 3 bases from J, leaving 12 bases between. CDR1 is SGDLS, CDR2 YYNGEE, per germline. This CDR3 is built from 14 residues. The CDR3 spells CASSEWDGKETQYF. The CDR3 DNA reads as TGTGCCAGCAGCGAATGGGACGGCAAAGAGACCCAGTACTTC.

The V call is TRBV10-3, the J call TRBJ2-6, with D tentatively TRBD1 (6 bases). Germline CDR1 reads ENHRY; CDR2 reads SYGVKD. The CDR3 loop spans 16 amino acids. Between the trimmed V and J ends, which lost 4 bases and 4 bases, there was a span of 14 bases. CDR3 nucleotide sequence: TGTGCCATCAGTGGCGGACAGTCAGTCGGGGCCAACGTCCTGACTTTC. Its translation is CAISGGQSVGANVLTF.

The chain carries TRBV7-8 and TRBJ2-6; tentatively, D is TRBD1 (6 bases). The CDR3 runs to 14 residues. V shed 6 bases and J shed 4 bases, with 10 bases lying between them. The germline V gene encodes CDR1 SGHVS and CDR2 FQNEAQ. CDR3 sequence (DNA): TGTGCCAGCAGAGGCGGACAGGGGGCCAACGTCCTGACTTTC. It yields the protein CASRGGQGANVLTF.

For this clonotype: The junction differs from germline at one of its ends, possibly a read error. The chain recombines TRBV5-1 with TRBJ2-7; no clear D. The CDR3 extends over 13 amino acids. Germline V gene lookup returns CDR1 SGHRS and CDR2 YFSETQ. CDR3: CANSLWTFDEQYF. CDR3 sequence (DNA): TGTGCCAACAGCTTGTGGACGTTTGACGAGCAGTACTTC.

This clonotype was observed at least ten times. The CDR3 coding sequence is TGTGCCAGCAGCCCACTGTGGGGGAGCCAAGAGACCCAGTACTTC. Translated, it gives CASSPLWGSQETQYF. The chain joins TRBV7-2 to TRBJ2-5, with D possibly being TRBD1 or TRBD2 (5 bases each). The CDR3 covers 15 residues. V was cut by 5 bases and J by 1 base, with 14 bases left in between. CDR1 is SGHTA and CDR2 is FQGNSA in the germline V gene.

This sequence joins TRBV11-2 and TRBJ2-3; no firm D call. Germline V gene data show CDR1 as SGHAT and CDR2 as FQNNGV. The length of the CDR3 is 13 residues. Trimming shortened V by 5 bases and J by 4 bases, and 10 bases separated the two germline ends. The CDR3 loop is CASSARFPDTQYF. The CDR3, as DNA: TGTGCCAGCAGCGCCCGATTCCCAGATACGCAGTATTTT.

V is TRBV11-3 and J is TRBJ2-2; 9 nucleotides agree with TRBD2. Germline V CDR1 and CDR2: SGHNT, YENEEA. The V gene end was trimmed by 2 bases and the J gene end by 5 bases; junction bases not matched to a gene: 6. There are 16 residues in the CDR3. CDR3 residues: CASSLRAGGQTGELFF. CDR3 bases: TGTGCCAGCAGCTTAAGGGCGGGAGGGCAGACCGGGGAGCTGTTTTTT. The full variable domain, in which reference TRBV11-3 and TRBJ2-2 provide the parts outside the CDR3, is EAGVVQSPRYKIIEKKQPVAFWCNPISGHNTLYWYLQNLGQGPELLIRYENEEAVDDSQLPKDRFSAERLKGVDSTLKIQPAELGDSAVYLCASSLRAGGQTGELFFGEGSRLTVL.

This clonotype was found many times. This chain joins TRBV4-3 and TRBJ1-2; TRBD1 matches at 9 bases. J gave up 4 bases and V 1 base, and 4 bases lay outside the gene matches. CDR1 is LGHNA and CDR2 is YSLEER in the germline V gene. The CDR3 has 15 residues. CDR3 amino acids: CASSQGWDRVYGYTF. Written as DNA, the CDR3 is TGCGCCAGCAGCCAAGGGTGGGACAGGGTCTATGGCTACACCTTC.

The J gene is TRBJ2-7, the V gene TRBV6-5; D remains ambiguous. The ends were cut back, 6 bases at V and 3 bases at J, with 6 bases in the middle. Germline V CDR1 and CDR2: MNHEY, SVGAGI. The CDR3 has 11 residues. The CDR3, as DNA: TGTGCCAGCAGACAGTTCTACGAGCAGTACTTC. This codes for CASRQFYEQYF.

The genes are TRBV7-2 and TRBJ1-2, with D possibly being TRBD1 (5 bases). Looked up from germline, CDR1 is SGHTA and CDR2 is FQGNSA. The CDR3 contains 16 residues. V was pared by 4 bases and J by 6 bases, with 21 bases between. CDR3 loop: CASSSSATGTYHGYTF. Written as DNA, the CDR3 is TGTGCCAGCAGCTCAAGCGCCACCGGGACTTACCATGGCTACACCTTC.

The CDR3 region has the DNA TGTGCCAGCAGCCTCCCGGGCGCGAGCACAGATACGCAGTATTTT. It translates to CASSLPGASTDTQYF. The gene calls are TRBV5-5 and TRBJ2-3; D is unclear. CDR1 is SGHKS and CDR2 is YYEKEE in the germline V gene (reference sequence). V dropped 4 bases and J dropped 0 bases, with 12 bases sitting between them. The CDR3 spans 15 residues.

The chain links TRBV7-2 to TRBJ2-7; D unresolved. Germline V gives CDR1 SGHTA, CDR2 FQGNSA. The length of the CDR3 is 15 residues. V was shortened by 3 bases and J by 5 bases, with 17 bases between the two germline ends. CDR3 region: CASSFWGGGIHEQYF. CDR3 DNA sequence: TGTGCCAGCAGCTTCTGGGGTGGCGGTATCCACGAGCAGTACTTC.

This chain uses TRBV25-1 with TRBJ1-2, with D possibly being TRBD1 (6 bases). V was pared by 6 bases and J by 11 bases, with 10 bases between. The CDR3 totals 10 residues. CDR1 is MGHDK, CDR2 SYGVNS, per germline. CDR3 DNA: TGTGCCAGCAGAGACAGGTTTTACACCTTC. Its translation: CASRDRFYTF.

With respect to this clonotype: This could be a read error, since a much larger clone is one nucleotide away. The rearrangement uses TRBV2 and TRBJ2-7; D gene uncertain. CDR1 SNHLY and CDR2 FYNNEI come from the germline V gene. CDR3 length: 16 amino acids. CDR3 loop: CATSDFEPTESGEQYF. The CDR3 DNA reads as TGTGCCACCAGTGACTTTGAGCCCACTGAGTCGGGCGAGCAGTACTTC.

This clonotype was observed at least ten times. The V and J genes are TRBV6-5 and TRBJ1-6, with D hard to call. V was trimmed by 4 bases and J by 8 bases, leaving 9 bases between them. The length of the CDR3 is 13 residues. The germline gives CDR1 MNHEY, CDR2 SVGAGI. The CDR3 region is CASSSPSDSPLHF. The CDR3, as DNA: TGTGCCAGCAGTTCCCCCTCCGATTCACCCCTCCACTTT.

This clonotype was seen ten or more times. The chain links TRBV6-6 to TRBJ1-3; TRBD1 might be the D (5 bases). The V end was cut by 8 bases, the J end by 4 bases, with 6 bases between. The CDR3 is made up of 11 amino acids. Germline V CDR1 and CDR2: MNHNY, SVGAGI (reference sequence). CDR3 sequence: CASGAGNTIYF. CDR3 nucleotide sequence: TGTGCCAGCGGGGCGGGAAACACCATATATTTT.

This clonotype was observed a handful of times. The chain uses TRBV9 and TRBJ1-2; TRBD1 is a possible D gene (6 bases). V lost 4 bases, J lost 8 bases, and 21 bases lay in between. The CDR3 spans 15 residues. Germline CDR1 reads SGDLS; CDR2 reads YYNGEE. CDR3 residues: CASSQEVRGGQGYTF. Here the CDR3 DNA reads TGTGCCAGCAGCCAAGAGGTCAGGGGCGGGCAGGGCTACACCTTC.

This clonotype was detected many times. The chain carries TRBV29-1 and TRBJ1-2, with a possible D match to TRBD1 (6 bases). Germline CDR1 reads SQVTM; CDR2 reads ANQGSEA. The CDR3 is 15 amino acids. V shed 3 bases and J shed 4 bases, with 18 bases lying between them. CDR3 sequence (DNA): TGCAGCGTTGACCGTATCGGGGGGCAGTCCTATGGCTACACCTTC. Translation: CSVDRIGGQSYGYTF. Variable domain in full (rest from reference TRBV29-1 and TRBJ1-2): SAVISQKPSRDICQRGTSLTIQCQVDSQVTMMFWYRQQPGQSLTLIATANQGSEATYESGFVIDKFPISRPNLTFSTLTVSNMSPEDSSIYLCSVDRIGGQSYGYTFGSGTRLTVV.

This clonotype has a handful of counts. Mismatch with germline at one junction end may stem from a read error. The chain employs TRBV10-3 and TRBJ1-6; D is undetermined. The CDR3 consists of 14 residues. Germline lookup yields CDR1 ENHRY and CDR2 SYGVKD. CDR3 protein: CASSYSGDNSPLHF. CDR3 nucleotides: TGTGCCAGCAGTTATTCCGGTGATAATTCACCCCTCCACTTT.